This entry lists 26 T cell receptor beta chains sequenced from one sample in a study of CD8+ T cells in alopecia areata. Reverse transcription of extracted RNA yielded cDNA, which provided the sequencing template. The repertoire was sequenced with immunoSEQ multiplex PCR; TCRdb's copy has only in-frame clones and lacks some. In the table there are about 150,000 clones, roughly 62% of which are singletons. Sequenced here: CD4+ T cells sorted from blood, sampled at week 0. These TCRs come from a human donor with alopecia areata.

On this clone itself: Other DNA sequences of this sample code for an identical CDR3. The chain is built from TRBV29-1 and TRBJ1-2; no clear D. The CDR3 loop spans 11 amino acids. Trimming cost V 4 bases and J 2 bases, with 5 bases left between them. Germline loops: CDR1 SQVTM, CDR2 ANQGSEA. CDR3 amino acids: CSVGGNYGYTF. CDR3 DNA sequence: TGCAGCGTTGGGGGAAACTATGGCTACACCTTC.

This rearrangement joins TRBV4-1 to TRBJ2-1; unclear D gene. Germline V gives CDR1 MGHRA, CDR2 YSYEKL. V lost 2 bases and J lost 1, with 18 bases in between. This CDR3 spans 18 amino acids. The CDR3 reads CASSQHAALAESYNEQFF. The CDR3 nucleotides are TGCGCCAGCAGCCAACATGCGGCCCTGGCGGAATCCTACAATGAGCAGTTCTTC.

The rearrangement links TRBV4-1 to TRBJ2-5; D is undetermined. V was trimmed by 0 bases and J by 0 bases, leaving 11 bases between them. The germline V gene has CDR1 MGHRA and CDR2 YSYEKL. The CDR3 contains 16 residues. CDR3 loop: CASSQDGPDYQETQYF. The CDR3 DNA reads as TGCGCCAGCAGCCAAGATGGGCCAGATTACCAAGAGACCCAGTACTTC.

This clone occurred a few times. V is TRBV29-1 and J is TRBJ2-6; D call uncertain. Germline CDR1 SQVTM, CDR2 ANQGSEA. V shed 6 bases and J shed 1 base, with 4 bases lying between them. The CDR3 extends over 12 amino acids. DNA for the CDR3: TGCAGCGTCTATTCTGGGGCCAACGTCCTGACTTTC. This codes for CSVYSGANVLTF.

This rearrangement joins TRBV5-6 to TRBJ1-2; 7 bases align to TRBD1. Looked up from germline, CDR1 is SGHDT and CDR2 is YYEEEE. There are 12 residues in the CDR3. Germline trimming cut 4 bases from V and 8 bases from J; bases unmatched to any gene: 5. CDR3 sequence (DNA): TGTGCCAGCAGCCAAGACAGGGTCGGCTACACCTTC. It specifies CASSQDRVGYTF.

As DNA, the CDR3 is TGTGCCAGCAGCTCAGGGGGGCTTGTTCAGCCCCAGCATTTT. It is translated as CASSSGGLVQPQHF. The V gene is TRBV7-2, the J gene TRBJ1-5; TRBD1 matches 7 bases. V was clipped by 4 bases and J by 6 bases; unmatched bases: 6. Per germline, CDR1 SGHTA and CDR2 FQGNSA. CDR3 length: 14 residues. The entire variable domain, with the rest obtained from reference TRBV7-2 and TRBJ1-5, is as follows: GAGVSQSPSNKVTEKGKDVELRCDPISGHTALYWYRQSLGQGLEFLIYFQGNSAPDKSGLPSDRFSAERTGGSVSTLTIQRTQQEDSAVYLCASSSGGLVQPQHFGDGTRLSIL.

The genes are TRBV6-5 and TRBJ1-5; 8 nucleotides align to TRBD1. Germline trimming cut 6 bases from V and 4 bases from J; bases unmatched to any gene: 8. Germline CDR1 reads MNHEY; CDR2 reads SVGAGI. The CDR3 has 15 residues. This CDR3 is CASRLDRDRNQPQHF. In DNA form, the CDR3 reads TGTGCCAGCAGGCTGGACAGGGACCGGAATCAGCCCCAGCATTTT.

This CDR3 is CASSLAGLEQYF. The DNA for the CDR3 is TGTGCCAGCAGCTTAGCGGGGCTCGAGCAGTACTTC. This chain connects TRBV7-2 to TRBJ2-7, with D possibly matching TRBD1 (5 bases). The germline CDR1 and CDR2 sequences are SGHTA and FQGNSA. The V and J ends lost 0 bases and 6 bases respectively, with 6 bases between them. CDR3 size: 12 residues.

This sequence joins TRBV4-1 and TRBJ1-2; D is unclear. CDR1 MGHRA and CDR2 YSYEKL come from the germline V gene. This CDR3 has 17 residues. The germline V and J ends were trimmed by 0 bases and 2 bases, with 16 bases remaining between them. The CDR3 nucleotides read TGCGCCAGCAGCCAAGAGACGGGTCGACGGGAGAACTATGGCTACACCTTC. This encodes CASSQETGRRENYGYTF.

This clone was seen ten or more times. V is TRBV2 and J is TRBJ1-6, with 9 bases that match TRBD1. Germline V gene lookup returns CDR1 SNHLY and CDR2 FYNNEI. The CDR3 has 17 amino acids. V shed 2 bases, J shed 10 bases, and the junction held 12 bases outside the gene matches. The CDR3: CASSESGTGLTGSPLHF. CDR3 sequence (DNA): TGTGCCAGCAGTGAAAGTGGGACAGGGTTAACCGGGTCACCCCTCCACTTT. The entire variable domain, with the rest obtained from reference TRBV2 and TRBJ1-6, is as follows: EPEVTQTPSHQVTQMGQEVILRCVPISNHLYFYWYRQILGQKVEFLVSFYNNEISEKSEIFDDQFSVERPDGSNFTLKIRSTKLEDSAMYFCASSESGTGLTGSPLHFGNGTRLTVT.

V usage is TRBV27 and J usage is TRBJ2-5; D possibly corresponds to TRBD1 (8 bases). V was trimmed by 5 bases and J by 4 bases, leaving 14 bases between them. Germline V lookup: CDR1 MNHEY, CDR2 SMNVEV (reference sequence). This CDR3 has 14 residues. This CDR3 reads CASSPHRGGETQYF. In DNA form, the CDR3 reads TGTGCCAGCAGTCCACACAGGGGGGGAGAGACCCAGTACTTC.

The V and J genes are TRBV15 and TRBJ2-7; D unresolved. V was clipped by 7 bases and J by 7 bases, with 20 bases between them. In germline, CDR1 is LNHNV, CDR2 YYDKDF (reference sequence). This CDR3 region has 14 residues. The CDR3 DNA sequence: TGTGCCACCATTCCGGGTGTTCCGTTTGCTGAGCAGTACTTC. It translates to CATIPGVPFAEQYF. Drawing the rest from reference TRBV15 and TRBJ2-7, the complete variable domain is DAMVIQNPRYQVTQFGKPVTLSCSQTLNHNVMYWYQQKSSQAPKLLFHYYDKDFNNEADTPDNFQSRRPNTSFCFLDIRSPGLGDTAMYLCATIPGVPFAEQYFGPGTRLTVT.

V usage is TRBV23-1 and J usage is TRBJ2-7; TRBD2 is a possible D gene (5 bases). TRBV23-1 is filed as an ORF, its function uncertain. V lost 11 bases and J lost 5, with 19 bases in between. The CDR3 totals 13 residues. The CDR3 DNA is TGCGCCGGGCACCGCGGTTCTAGCAACGAGCAGTACTTC. It is translated as CAGHRGSSNEQYF.

This rearrangement joins TRBV14 to TRBJ1-1; D ambiguous. This CDR3 is 14 amino acids long. CDR1 is SGHDN and CDR2 is FVKESK in the germline V gene. V shed 1 base and J shed 0 bases, with 6 bases lying between them. DNA of the CDR3: TGTGCCAGCAGCCAAGGACTGATGAACACTGAAGCTTTCTTT. It translates to CASSQGLMNTEAFF.

This clone has just a few counts. The CDR3 DNA reads as TGCGCCAGCAGCTTGGCGGGGGGCACAGATACGCAGTATTTT. Translation gives CASSLAGGTDTQYF. The chain is built from TRBV5-1 and TRBJ2-3; tentative D call: TRBD2 (6 bases). CDR1 is SGHRS and CDR2 is YFSETQ in the germline V gene. The CDR3 contains 14 residues. V lost 0 bases and J lost 1, with 6 bases in between.

This chain joins TRBV29-1 and TRBJ2-5, with 10 positions matching TRBD1. The J segment lost 5 bases and the V segment lost 7 bases, leaving 7 bases of the junction unmatched. Per the germline V gene, CDR1 is SQVTM and CDR2 is ANQGSEA. CDR3 length: 13 amino acids. The chain's CDR3 is CSARQGAGETQYF. In DNA, the CDR3 is TGCAGCGCAAGACAGGGGGCAGGGGAGACCCAGTACTTC. The full variable domain, rest sourced from reference TRBV29-1 and TRBJ2-5, is SAVISQKPSRDICQRGTSLTIQCQVDSQVTMMFWYRQQPGQSLTLIATANQGSEATYESGFVIDKFPISRPNLTFSTLTVSNMSPEDSSIYLCSARQGAGETQYFGPGTRLLVL.

Only one count was recorded for this clone. The V call is TRBV5-1, the J call TRBJ2-7; TRBD2 aligns across 7 bases. This CDR3 region has 15 residues. V shed 1 base and J 4 bases; nucleotides not matched to a gene: 8. Germline CDR1 reads SGHRS; CDR2 reads YFSETQ. CDR3 nucleotide sequence: TGCGCCAGCAGCTTGAGCGGGGTCTCCTCTTACGAGCAGTACTTC. As protein: CASSLSGVSSYEQYF.

The rearrangement joins TRBV30 to TRBJ2-1; no reliable D call. The CDR3 extends over 13 amino acids. In germline, CDR1 is GTSNPN, CDR2 SVGIG (reference sequence). Trimming removed 3 bases from V and 7 bases from J, with 13 bases in between. The chain's CDR3 is CAWRTVGGNEQFF. CDR3 DNA: TGTGCCTGGAGGACCGTCGGTGGGAATGAGCAGTTCTTC.

The genes are TRBV2 and TRBJ2-6, with a possible D match to TRBD2 (6 bases). The germline CDR1 and CDR2 sequences are SNHLY and FYNNEI. The CDR3 sequence is 15 residues long. Trimming cost V 9 bases and J 0 bases, with 12 bases left between them. The CDR3 spells CASSVGGSGANVLTF. The DNA of the CDR3 is TGTGCCAGTTCAGTCGGGGGCTCTGGGGCCAACGTCCTGACTTTC.

This clone has just a few counts. V is TRBV13 and J is TRBJ1-2; D remains ambiguous. Trimming stripped 5 bases from V and 4 bases from J, with 11 bases between. The CDR3 spans 13 residues. The germline gives CDR1 PRHDT, CDR2 FYEKMQ (reference sequence). The CDR3 is CASSRLGSYGYTF. The CDR3 nucleotides are TGTGCCAGCAGCCGTCTGGGGAGCTATGGCTACACCTTC.

The CDR3 loop reads CASSQAQGYTGELFF. In DNA, the CDR3 is TGCGCCAGCAGCCAAGCCCAGGGGTACACCGGGGAGCTGTTTTTT. The chain uses TRBV4-3 and TRBJ2-2, with a weak D call TRBD1 (6 bases). In germline, CDR1 is LGHNA, CDR2 YSLEER. V was trimmed by 1 base and J by 3 bases, leaving 9 bases between them. The length of the CDR3 is 15 residues.

CDR3 region: CASSVVTDNEQFF. CDR3 DNA sequence: TGTGCCAGCAGCGTAGTGACAGATAATGAGCAGTTCTTC. This chain links TRBV9 with TRBJ2-1; D is perhaps TRBD1 (5 bases). Germline loops: CDR1 SGDLS, CDR2 YYNGEE. Deletions cut 0 bases from V and 7 bases from J, with 8 bases between. The CDR3 contains 13 residues.

About this clone: Other DNA sequences in the same sample also yield this CDR3. The chain joins TRBV5-1 to TRBJ2-5; a weak D match, TRBD1 (6 bases). This CDR3 has 14 residues. Trimming pared 0 bases from V and 1 base from J, leaving 7 bases between. Germline-derived CDR1 and CDR2 are SGHRS and YFSETQ. This CDR3 is CASSLVGGQETQYF. CDR3 nucleotides: TGCGCCAGCAGCTTGGTAGGGGGCCAAGAGACCCAGTACTTC.

The chain is built from TRBV19 and TRBJ2-7, with no clear D. Trimming shortened V by 3 bases and J by 3 bases, and 9 bases separated the two germline ends. In germline, CDR1 is LNHDA, CDR2 SQIVND (reference sequence). CDR3 length: 13 amino acids. This CDR3 is CASSILGNYEQYF. The CDR3 DNA reads as TGTGCCAGTAGTATTCTGGGAAACTACGAGCAGTACTTC.

The chain employs TRBV4-1 and TRBJ1-2; the match to TRBD1 covers 10 bases. This CDR3 is 16 amino acids long. Germline assignment: CDR1 MGHRA and CDR2 YSYEKL. Germline trimming cut 5 bases from V and 3 bases from J; bases unmatched to any gene: 9. CDR3 nucleotide sequence: TGCGCCAGCAGCGCGACCGGGACAGGGGTTGACTATGGCTACACCTTC. Its translation: CASSATGTGVDYGYTF.

This clone was seen only a few times. J is TRBJ2-7 and V is TRBV5-1, with a possible D match to TRBD2 (6 bases). V was pared by 0 bases and J by 3 bases, with 22 bases between. Per germline, CDR1 SGHRS and CDR2 YFSETQ. CDR3 length equals 18 residues. The chain's CDR3 is CASSLAPDTSGTYYEQYF. As DNA, the CDR3 is TGCGCCAGCAGCTTGGCTCCGGACACTTCGGGGACTTACTACGAGCAGTACTTC.